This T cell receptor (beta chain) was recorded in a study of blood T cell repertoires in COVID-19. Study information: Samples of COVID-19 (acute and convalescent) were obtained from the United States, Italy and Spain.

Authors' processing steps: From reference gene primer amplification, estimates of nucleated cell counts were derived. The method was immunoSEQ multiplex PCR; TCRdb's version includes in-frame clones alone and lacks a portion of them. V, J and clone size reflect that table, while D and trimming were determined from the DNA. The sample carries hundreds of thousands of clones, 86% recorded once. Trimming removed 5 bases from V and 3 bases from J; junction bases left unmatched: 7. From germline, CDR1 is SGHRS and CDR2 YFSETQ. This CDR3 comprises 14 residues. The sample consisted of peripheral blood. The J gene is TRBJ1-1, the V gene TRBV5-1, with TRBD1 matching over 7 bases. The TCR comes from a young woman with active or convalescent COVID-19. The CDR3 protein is CASRAGTAHTEAFF. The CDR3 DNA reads TGCGCCAGCAGGGCCGGGACAGCTCACACTGAAGCTTTCTTT.